One and the same sample provided the 20 T cell receptor beta chains below, sequenced in a study of shared clonotypes between healthy human individuals. TCRdb's table, derived via immunoSEQ multiplex PCR, lists solely in-frame clones and lacks some. The sample holds roughly 2.5 million clones, approximately 90% seen once. The source material was naive CD4+ T cells sorted from blood. Subset here: CD45RA+ positively selected. Receptors originate from a man younger than 35 in good health.

The rearrangement links TRBV4-1 to TRBJ2-2; 8 bases map to TRBD1. V lost 4 bases, J lost 3 bases, and 7 bases stayed unmatched. The V gene's germline CDR1 is MGHRA and CDR2 YSYEKL. The CDR3 consists of 16 residues. The CDR3 DNA reads TGCGCCAGCAGCCCCGGACAGGGTTTTTACACCGGGGAGCTGTTTTTT. The encoded protein is CASSPGQGFYTGELFF.

The chain has TRBV9 and TRBJ1-5, with TRBD1 as a possible D gene (5 bases). Trimming left V 10 bases short and J 6 bases short, with 14 bases between. CDR1 and CDR2 (germline): SGDLS, YYNGEE. The CDR3 is 12 amino acids. CDR3 in amino acids: CAAQGDTQPQHF. CDR3 sequence (DNA): TGTGCCGCCCAGGGTGACACTCAGCCCCAGCATTTT. Complete variable domain (other parts from reference TRBV9 and TRBJ1-5): DSGVTQTPKHLITATGQRVTLRCSPRSGDLSVYWYQQSLDQGLQFLIQYYNGEERAKGNILERFSAQQFPDLHSELNLSSLELGDSALYFCAAQGDTQPQHFGDGTRLSIL.

The chain employs TRBV29-1 and TRBJ1-4, with TRBD1 matching over 7 bases. V was clipped by 4 bases and J by 7 bases; unmatched bases: 9. This CDR3 has 14 residues. Germline-derived CDR1 and CDR2 are SQVTM and ANQGSEA. CDR3 coding DNA: TGCAGCGTTGGGGACAGAGTGGGAAGTGAAAAACTGTTTTTT. This translates into CSVGDRVGSEKLFF. The full variable domain, completed using reference TRBV29-1 and TRBJ1-4, is SAVISQKPSRDICQRGTSLTIQCQVDSQVTMMFWYRQQPGQSLTLIATANQGSEATYESGFVIDKFPISRPNLTFSTLTVSNMSPEDSSIYLCSVGDRVGSEKLFFGSGTQLSVL.

The chain uses TRBV4-1 and TRBJ2-2; possible D gene TRBD1, 6 bases. The V end lost 0 bases, the J end lost 1 base, and 12 bases lay between the germline ends. The CDR3 is 17 residues long. The germline CDR1 and CDR2 sequences are MGHRA and YSYEKL. CDR3: CASSQDIPGVNTGELFF. Here the CDR3 DNA reads TGCGCCAGCAGCCAAGATATCCCAGGGGTGAACACCGGGGAGCTGTTTTTT.

The rearrangement links TRBV5-1 to TRBJ2-2; 7 positions match TRBD1. The CDR3 consists of 15 residues. The germline CDR1 and CDR2 sequences are SGHRS and YFSETQ. V was pared by 4 bases and J by 1 base, with 4 bases of the junction left unmatched. As DNA, the CDR3 is TGCGCCAGCAGCATCCGGACAGGGAACACCGGGGAGCTGTTTTTT. It specifies CASSIRTGNTGELFF.

Worth noting for this clone: The same CDR3 also results from other DNA sequences found in this sample. This chain connects TRBV4-3 to TRBJ2-3; possibly TRBD1 or TRBD2 for D (5 bases each). V was trimmed by 0 bases and J by 1 base, leaving 5 bases between them. The length of the CDR3 is 14 residues. CDR1 is LGHNA and CDR2 is YSLEER in the germline V gene. CDR3 loop: CASSQEGGTDTQYF. CDR3 bases: TGCGCCAGCAGCCAAGAGGGGGGCACAGATACGCAGTATTTT.

This clone was observed once. The gene calls are TRBV28 and TRBJ1-2; 9 nucleotides align to TRBD1. The CDR3 contains 17 residues. CDR1 and CDR2 from the germline V gene are MDHEN and SYDVKM. V lost 5 bases to trimming and J lost 2 bases; unmatched junction nucleotides: 12. The CDR3, as DNA: TGTGCCAGCAGTCCTAACCCCGGGACAGGGATAAACTATGGCTACACCTTC. This codes for CASSPNPGTGINYGYTF.

The rearrangement joins TRBV19 to TRBJ2-3, with 9 bases lining up with TRBD2. Germline loops: CDR1 LNHDA, CDR2 SQIVND (reference sequence). CDR3 size: 13 residues. After removal of 5 bases from V and 5 bases from J, the junction contained 2 bases not matched to a gene. In DNA form, the CDR3 reads TGTGCCAGTAGTCCTAGCGGGAAAGATACGCAGTATTTT. This sequence encodes CASSPSGKDTQYF.

The chain employs TRBV18 and TRBJ2-7, with 9 positions matching TRBD2. The V gene's germline CDR1 is KGHSH and CDR2 LQKENI. The ends lost 3 bases at V and 4 bases at J; junction bases unmatched: 7. This CDR3 spans 15 amino acids. In DNA, the CDR3 is TGTGCCAGCTCACCGAATAGCGGGGGCCGGTACGAGCAGTACTTC. As protein: CASSPNSGGRYEQYF. Filled out from reference TRBV18 and TRBJ2-7, the complete variable domain reads NAGVMQNPRHLVRRRGQEARLRCSPMKGHSHVYWYRQLPEEGLKFMVYLQKENIIDESGMPKERFSAEFPKEGPSILRIQQVVRGDSAAYFCASSPNSGGRYEQYFGPGTRLTVT.

The chain uses TRBV7-2 and TRBJ1-1; 7 nucleotides line up with TRBD1. CDR1 SGHTA and CDR2 FQGNSA come from the germline V gene. There are 13 residues in the CDR3. V shed 4 bases and J 2 bases; nucleotides not matched to a gene: 1. CDR3 DNA sequence: TGTGCCAGCAGCTACAGGGGAAACACTGAAGCTTTCTTT. Translated: CASSYRGNTEAFF.

Turning to this clone: The same CDR3 also results from other DNA sequences found in this sample. V usage is TRBV5-4 and J usage is TRBJ2-3; possible D gene TRBD2, 6 bases. The V and J ends lost 0 bases and 0 bases respectively, with 8 bases between them. CDR1 SGHNT and CDR2 YYREEE come from the germline V gene (reference sequence). This CDR3 region has 15 residues. For the CDR3, the DNA is TGTGCCAGCAGCTTGGGGGGAGGAAGCACAGATACGCAGTATTTT. Its protein is CASSLGGGSTDTQYF.

The sample holds one count of this clone. The chain carries TRBV6-5 and TRBJ2-1; D is undetermined. From germline, CDR1 is MNHEY and CDR2 SVGAGI. The V end lost 4 bases, the J end lost 0 bases, and 7 bases lay between the germline ends. This CDR3 is built from 14 residues. The CDR3 sequence is CASSSVRSYNEQFF. The CDR3, as DNA: TGTGCCAGCAGTTCAGTGCGCTCCTACAATGAGCAGTTCTTC.

This clone was detected once. The sample carries other DNA sequences with the same CDR3. CDR3 sequence: CASSRGQYEQYF. CDR3 nucleotides: TGTGCCAGCAGTAGGGGACAGTACGAGCAGTACTTC. J is TRBJ2-7 and V is TRBV2; 7 bases fit TRBD1. The CDR3 is 12 residues long. Germline loops: CDR1 SNHLY, CDR2 FYNNEI. The ends lost 5 bases at V and 4 bases at J; junction bases unmatched: 2.

V is TRBV2 and J is TRBJ1-5; possibly TRBD1 for D (5 bases). Trimming shortened V by 6 bases and J by 7 bases, and 13 bases separated the two germline ends. There are 13 residues in the CDR3. Germline CDR1 and CDR2: SNHLY and FYNNEI. The CDR3 sequence is CASRPSQVQPQHF. DNA of the CDR3: TGTGCCAGCAGGCCATCACAGGTCCAGCCCCAGCATTTT.

This chain uses TRBV2 with TRBJ2-2, with a tentative D call TRBD1 (6 bases). This CDR3 is 14 amino acids long. Trimming cost V 4 bases and J 6 bases, with 12 bases left between them. The V gene's germline CDR1 is SNHLY and CDR2 FYNNEI. The CDR3 bases are TGTGCCAGCAGTGCGGGGCAGGGGTCCGGGGAGCTGTTTTTT. It codes for CASSAGQGSGELFF.

This clone was detected a few times. The chain uses TRBV10-3 and TRBJ1-5; 7 bases align to TRBD1. The germline V gene encodes CDR1 ENHRY and CDR2 SYGVKD. The CDR3 length is 15 residues. The junction had 2 bases not matched to a gene; V was cut back by 1 base and J by 2 bases. DNA of the CDR3: TGTGCCATCAGTGAGTTTGGACAGGGCAATCAGCCCCAGCATTTT. This encodes CAISEFGQGNQPQHF.

This sequence joins TRBV5-6 and TRBJ2-3; D is possibly TRBD2 (6 bases). This CDR3 spans 15 amino acids. CDR1 and CDR2 (germline): SGHDT, YYEEEE. V lost 4 bases, J lost 0 bases, and 12 bases lay in between. The CDR3 bases are TGTGCCAGCAGCGCCGGACTATCTAGCACAGATACGCAGTATTTT. This translates into CASSAGLSSTDTQYF.

CDR3 sequence reads: CASYRDSFNQPQHF. The CDR3 nucleotides are TGTGCCAGTTACCGGGACAGCTTTAATCAGCCCCAGCATTTT. The V and J genes are TRBV6-6 and TRBJ1-5; 7 nucleotides align to TRBD1. Germline V gives CDR1 MNHNY, CDR2 SVGAGI (reference sequence). CDR3 length equals 14 residues. After removal of 9 bases from V and 4 bases from J, the junction contained 9 bases not matched to a gene.

The rearrangement links TRBV7-2 to TRBJ2-7; 7 bases are a match to TRBD2. The CDR3 totals 15 residues. CDR1 is SGHTA and CDR2 is FQGNSA in the germline V gene. J was trimmed by 2 bases and V by 5 bases; bases with no gene match: 9. As DNA, the CDR3 is TGTGCCAGCAGCACGCGCGGCGGGAGTGCCTACGAGCAGTACTTC. Translation gives CASSTRGGSAYEQYF. The full variable domain, its missing parts supplied by reference TRBV7-2 and TRBJ2-7, is GAGVSQSPSNKVTEKGKDVELRCDPISGHTALYWYRQSLGQGLEFLIYFQGNSAPDKSGLPSDRFSAERTGGSVSTLTIQRTQQEDSAVYLCASSTRGGSAYEQYFGPGTRLTVT.

The J gene is TRBJ1-5, the V gene TRBV5-1; D not resolved. Trimming cost V 4 bases and J 7 bases, with 12 bases left between them. Germline CDR1 reads SGHRS; CDR2 reads YFSETQ. CDR3 size: 13 residues. As DNA, the CDR3 is TGCGCCAGCAGCGCCGGTTGGGGACAGCCCCAGCATTTT. This gives the protein CASSAGWGQPQHF.